What follows are 4 T cell receptor beta chains derived from one specimen sequenced in a study of cytomegalovirus exposure and HLA in healthy donors. Both 60 Vbeta primers and 13 Jbeta primers went into the PCR. Sequencing was performed with immunoSEQ multiplex PCR; in TCRdb, only in-frame clones are kept and a portion is missing. The sample holds more than 150,000 clones, roughly 76% seen once. Specimen: PBMCs. These receptors all come from a man in his forties or fifties in good health and CMV-seropositive.

This chain joins TRBV30 and TRBJ1-3, with D unresolved. The V end lost 0 bases, the J end lost 4 bases, and 7 bases lay between the germline ends. CDR3 length: 13 residues. Per the germline V gene, CDR1 is GTSNPN and CDR2 is SVGIG (reference sequence). CDR3 sequence: CAWSVLPGNTIYF. CDR3 DNA sequence: TGTGCCTGGAGTGTACTTCCGGGAAACACCATATATTTT.

This rearrangement joins TRBV19 to TRBJ2-3; tentative D call: TRBD2 (6 bases). CDR3 length: 16 amino acids. Trimming took off 0 bases at V and 0 bases at J, with 10 bases between the two ends. CDR1 is LNHDA and CDR2 is SQIVND in the germline V gene (reference sequence). CDR3 loop: CASSIDRRVSTDTQYF. The CDR3 bases are TGTGCCAGTAGTATAGATCGGAGGGTTAGCACAGATACGCAGTATTTT.

The chain links TRBV9 to TRBJ1-3; TRBD1 matches at 7 bases. Germline trimming cut 3 bases from V and 0 bases from J; bases unmatched to any gene: 6. The V gene's germline CDR1 is SGDLS and CDR2 YYNGEE. The CDR3 runs to 16 residues. The chain's CDR3 is CASSDEDRVSGNTIYF. The CDR3 nucleotides are TGTGCCAGCAGCGACGAAGACAGGGTCTCTGGAAACACCATATATTTT.

By sample share, this clone is medium-sized. The chain employs TRBV15 and TRBJ1-2; tentatively, D is TRBD1 (5 bases). V lost 4 bases and J lost 4, with 13 bases in between. CDR3 length equals 14 residues. Germline lookup yields CDR1 LNHNV and CDR2 YYDKDF (reference sequence). The CDR3 DNA sequence: TGTGCCACCAGCATGTTCGGGGGTGGCTATGGCTACACCTTC. Translated: CATSMFGGGYGYTF.